This paragraph covers one T cell receptor (beta chain) sequence. The antigen remains undetermined. Trimming at V came to 10 bases and at J to 4 bases, leaving 10 bases not matched to a gene. The CDR3 is 13 residues long. CDR1 and CDR2 from the germline V gene are WSHSY and SAAADI. Running of the v3.0 immunoSEQ assay took place at survey level. Here immunoSEQ multiplex PCR was the method, and the copy in TCRdb shows in-frame clones only, minus some. The data show about 19,000 clones, with approximately 90% seen just once and under 5% held by the top ten. Specimens retained about 0.95-10 million cryopreserved PBMC preceding DNA extraction. This specimen comes from a study of long-term antiretroviral therapy in people with HIV. Study-wide results and limits: At every time point, clones expanded before ART dominated the repertoire. For ART adherence, viral resistance and therapy changes, no data were available.

This chain joins TRBV10-2 and TRBJ2-7; 7 bases line up with TRBD1. This clonotype was sampled from a young man with HIV. Sequencing used unsorted PBMCs, obtained 2.1 years after starting antiretroviral therapy. Here the CDR3 DNA reads TGCGCCACCACACCGGGACAGTTATACGAGCAGTACTTC. It translates to CATTPGQLYEQYF.